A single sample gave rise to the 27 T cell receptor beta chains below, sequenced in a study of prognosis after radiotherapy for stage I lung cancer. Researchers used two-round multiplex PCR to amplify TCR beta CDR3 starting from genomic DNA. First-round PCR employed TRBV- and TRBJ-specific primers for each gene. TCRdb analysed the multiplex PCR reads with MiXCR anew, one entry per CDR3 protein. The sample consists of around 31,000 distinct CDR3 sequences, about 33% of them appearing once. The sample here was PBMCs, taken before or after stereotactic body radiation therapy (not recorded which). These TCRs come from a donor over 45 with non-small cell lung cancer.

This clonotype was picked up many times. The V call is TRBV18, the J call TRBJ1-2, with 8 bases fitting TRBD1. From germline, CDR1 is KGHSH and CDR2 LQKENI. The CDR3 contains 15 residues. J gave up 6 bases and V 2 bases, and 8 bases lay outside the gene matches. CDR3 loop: CASSPGGQEWDGYTF. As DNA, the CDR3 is TGTGCCAGCTCACCAGGGGGACAGGAATGGGATGGCTACACCTTC.

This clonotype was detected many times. The CDR3 region is CASSMNDRGKLFF. In DNA form, the CDR3 reads TGTGCCAGTAGTATGAACGATCGGGGAAAACTGTTTTTT. J is TRBJ1-4 and V is TRBV19; unclear D gene. This CDR3 comprises 13 residues. Germline loops: CDR1 LNHDA, CDR2 SQIVND (reference sequence). Between the trimmed V and J ends, which lost 3 bases and 10 bases, there was a span of 12 bases. Using reference TRBV19 and TRBJ1-4 for the parts outside the CDR3, the full variable domain is DGGITQSPKYLFRKEGQNVTLSCEQNLNHDAMYWYRQDPGQGLRLIYYSQIVNDFQKGDIAEGYSVSREKKESFPLTVTSAQKNPTAFYLCASSMNDRGKLFFGSGTQLSVL.

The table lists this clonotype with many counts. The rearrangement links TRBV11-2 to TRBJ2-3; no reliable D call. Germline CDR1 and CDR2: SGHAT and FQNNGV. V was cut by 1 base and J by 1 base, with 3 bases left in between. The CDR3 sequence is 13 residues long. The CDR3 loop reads CASSLGGTDTQYF. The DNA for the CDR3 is TGTGCCAGCAGCTTAGGAGGCACAGATACGCAGTATTTT. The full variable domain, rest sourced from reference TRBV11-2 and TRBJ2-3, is EAGVAQSPRYKIIEKRQSVAFWCNPISGHATLYWYQQILGQGPKLLIQFQNNGVVDDSQLPKDRFSAERLKGVDSTLKIQPAKLEDSAVYLCASSLGGTDTQYFGPGTRLTVL.

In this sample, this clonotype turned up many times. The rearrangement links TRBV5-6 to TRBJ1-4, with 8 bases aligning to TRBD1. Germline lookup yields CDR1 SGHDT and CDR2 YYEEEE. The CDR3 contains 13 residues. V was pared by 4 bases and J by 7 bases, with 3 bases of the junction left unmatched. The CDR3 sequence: CASSQTGVEKLFF. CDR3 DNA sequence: TGTGCCAGCAGCCAGACAGGGGTTGAAAAACTGTTTTTT.

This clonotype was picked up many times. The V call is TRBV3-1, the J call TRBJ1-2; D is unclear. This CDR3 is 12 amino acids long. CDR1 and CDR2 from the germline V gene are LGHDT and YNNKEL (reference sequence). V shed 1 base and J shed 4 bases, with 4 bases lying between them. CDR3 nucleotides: TGTGCCAGCAGCCAAGCTATCTATGGCTACACCTTC. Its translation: CASSQAIYGYTF.

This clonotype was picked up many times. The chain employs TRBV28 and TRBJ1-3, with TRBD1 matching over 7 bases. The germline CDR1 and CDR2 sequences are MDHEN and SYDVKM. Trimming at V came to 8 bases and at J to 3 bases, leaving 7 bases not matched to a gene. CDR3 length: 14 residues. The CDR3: CASALGGRGNTIYF. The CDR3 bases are TGTGCCAGCGCTCTAGGGGGCCGTGGAAACACCATATATTTT.

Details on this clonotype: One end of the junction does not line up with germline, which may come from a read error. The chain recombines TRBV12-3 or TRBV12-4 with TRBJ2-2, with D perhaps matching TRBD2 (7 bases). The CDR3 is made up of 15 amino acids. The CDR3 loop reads CSSSLGGRRNGELFF. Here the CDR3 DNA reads TGTTCCAGCAGTTTGGGGGGGCGCAGGAACGGGGAGCTTTTTTTT.

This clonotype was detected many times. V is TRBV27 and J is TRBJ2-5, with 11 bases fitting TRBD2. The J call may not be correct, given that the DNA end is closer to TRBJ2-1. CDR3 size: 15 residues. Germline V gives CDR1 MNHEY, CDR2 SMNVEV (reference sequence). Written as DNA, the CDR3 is TGTGCCAGCAGCATAGCGGGAGGGGCTCACAATGAGCAGTTCTTC. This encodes CASSIAGGAHNEQFF.

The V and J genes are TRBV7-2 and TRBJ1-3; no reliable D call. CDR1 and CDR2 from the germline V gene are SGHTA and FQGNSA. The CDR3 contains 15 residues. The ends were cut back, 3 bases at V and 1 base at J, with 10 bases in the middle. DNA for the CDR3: TGTGCCAGCAGCTTTGCCAGTCATTCTGGAAACACCATATATTTT. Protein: CASSFASHSGNTIYF.

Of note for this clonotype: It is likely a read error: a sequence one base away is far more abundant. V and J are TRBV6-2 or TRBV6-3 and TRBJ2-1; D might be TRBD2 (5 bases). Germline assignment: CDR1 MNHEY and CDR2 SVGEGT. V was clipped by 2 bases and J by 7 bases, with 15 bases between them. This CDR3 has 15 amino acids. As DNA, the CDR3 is TGTGCCAGCAGTTACAGGGTCGGAGGTCGGAATGAGCAGTTCTTC. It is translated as CASSYRVGGRNEQFF.

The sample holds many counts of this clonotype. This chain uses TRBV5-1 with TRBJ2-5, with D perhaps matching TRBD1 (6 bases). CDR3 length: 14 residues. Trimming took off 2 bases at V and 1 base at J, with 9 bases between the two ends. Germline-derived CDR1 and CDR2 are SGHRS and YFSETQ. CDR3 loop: CASSLQGFQETQYF. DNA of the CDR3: TGCGCCAGCAGCTTACAGGGCTTCCAAGAGACCCAGTACTTC.

The CDR3, as DNA: TGTGCCAGCAGTTTTTTACTAGCGGGAGGTGGGGCCTACGAGCAGTACTTC. Translation: CASSFLLAGGGAYEQYF. J is TRBJ2-7 and V is TRBV27; 12 nucleotides match TRBD2. CDR3 length: 17 residues. Germline CDR1 is MNHEY and CDR2 is SMNVEV (reference sequence). Trimming removed 3 bases from V and 2 bases from J; junction bases left unmatched: 8.

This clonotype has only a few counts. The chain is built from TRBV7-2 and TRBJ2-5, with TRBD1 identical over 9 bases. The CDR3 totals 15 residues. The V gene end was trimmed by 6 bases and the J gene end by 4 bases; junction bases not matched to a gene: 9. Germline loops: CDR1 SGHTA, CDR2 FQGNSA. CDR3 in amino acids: CASRFYTGGSETQYF. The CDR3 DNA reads TGTGCCAGCAGATTCTACACAGGGGGCTCAGAGACCCAGTACTTC.

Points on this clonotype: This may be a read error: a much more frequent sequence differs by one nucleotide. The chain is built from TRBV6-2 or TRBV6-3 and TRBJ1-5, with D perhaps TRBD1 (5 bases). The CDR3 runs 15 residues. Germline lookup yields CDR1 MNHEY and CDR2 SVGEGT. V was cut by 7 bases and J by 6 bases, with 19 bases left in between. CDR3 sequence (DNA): TGTGCCAGCACCCCGCGGGGAAAGGGGTTTCAGCCCCAGCATTTT. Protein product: CASTPRGKGFQPQHF.

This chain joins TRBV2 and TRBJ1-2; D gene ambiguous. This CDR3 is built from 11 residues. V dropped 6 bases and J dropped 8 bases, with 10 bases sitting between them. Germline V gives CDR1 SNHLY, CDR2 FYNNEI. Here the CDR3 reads CASRPVVGYTF. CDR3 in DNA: TGTGCCAGCAGGCCCGTGGTGGGCTACACCTTC.

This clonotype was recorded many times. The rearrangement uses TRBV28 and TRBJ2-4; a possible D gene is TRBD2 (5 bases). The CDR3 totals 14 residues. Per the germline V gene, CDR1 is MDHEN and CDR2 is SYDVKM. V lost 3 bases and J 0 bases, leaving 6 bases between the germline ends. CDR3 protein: CASSLGRAKNIQYF. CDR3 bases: TGTGCCAGCAGTTTGGGGAGAGCCAAAAACATTCAGTACTTC.

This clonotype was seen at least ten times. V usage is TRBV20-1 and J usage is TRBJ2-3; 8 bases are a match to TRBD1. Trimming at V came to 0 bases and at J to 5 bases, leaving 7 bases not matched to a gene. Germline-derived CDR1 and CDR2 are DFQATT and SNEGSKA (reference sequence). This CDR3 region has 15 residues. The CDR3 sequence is CSARDFQGAGDTQYF. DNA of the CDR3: TGCAGTGCTAGAGATTTTCAGGGGGCGGGAGATACGCAGTATTTT.

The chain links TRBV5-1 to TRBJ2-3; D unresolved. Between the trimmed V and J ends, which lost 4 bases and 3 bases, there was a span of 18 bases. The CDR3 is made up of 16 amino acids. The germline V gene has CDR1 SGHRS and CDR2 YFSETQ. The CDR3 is CASSNTAIQGTDTQYF. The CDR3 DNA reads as TGCGCCAGCAGCAACACTGCAATCCAAGGAACAGATACGCAGTATTTT.

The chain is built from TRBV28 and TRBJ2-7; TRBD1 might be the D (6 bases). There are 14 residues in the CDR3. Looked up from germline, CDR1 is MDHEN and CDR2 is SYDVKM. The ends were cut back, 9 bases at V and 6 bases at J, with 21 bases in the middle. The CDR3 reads CASITGTPRGEQYF. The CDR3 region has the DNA TGTGCCAGTATTACAGGGACACCCCGTGGCGAGCAGTACTTC.

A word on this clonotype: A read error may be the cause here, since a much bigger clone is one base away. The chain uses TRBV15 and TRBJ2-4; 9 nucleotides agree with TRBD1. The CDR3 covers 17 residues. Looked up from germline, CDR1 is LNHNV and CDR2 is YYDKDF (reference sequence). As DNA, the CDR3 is TGTGCCACCAGTCCGGGACAGGGTGTTGGAGTTGAAAACATTCATTACTTC. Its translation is CATSPGQGVGVENIHYF. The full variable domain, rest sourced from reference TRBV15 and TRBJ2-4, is DAMVIQNPRYQVTQFGKPVTLSCSQTLNHNVMYWYQQKSSQAPKLLFHYYDKDFNNEADTPDNFQSRRPNTSFCFLDIRSPGLGDTAMYLCATSPGQGVGVENIHYFGAGTRLSVL.

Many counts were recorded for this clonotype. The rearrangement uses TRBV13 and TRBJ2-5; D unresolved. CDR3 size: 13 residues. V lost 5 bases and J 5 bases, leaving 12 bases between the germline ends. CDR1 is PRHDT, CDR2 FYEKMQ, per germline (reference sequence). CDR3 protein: CASSRTPPETQYF. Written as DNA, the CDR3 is TGTGCCAGCAGCCGGACCCCCCCGGAGACCCAGTACTTC.

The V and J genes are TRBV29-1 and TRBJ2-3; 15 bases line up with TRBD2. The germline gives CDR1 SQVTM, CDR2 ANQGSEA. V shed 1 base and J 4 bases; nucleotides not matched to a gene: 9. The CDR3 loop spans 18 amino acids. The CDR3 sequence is CSVEGTSGRVGGPDTQYF. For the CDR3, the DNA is TGCAGCGTTGAAGGGACTAGCGGGAGGGTGGGAGGCCCAGATACGCAGTATTTT.

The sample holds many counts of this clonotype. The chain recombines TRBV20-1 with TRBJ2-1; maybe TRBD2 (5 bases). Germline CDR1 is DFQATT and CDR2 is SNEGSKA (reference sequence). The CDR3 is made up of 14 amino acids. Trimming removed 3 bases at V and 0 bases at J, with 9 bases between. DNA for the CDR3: TGCAGTGCTAGTTCGACTATCTCCTACAATGAGCAGTTCTTC. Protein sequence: CSASSTISYNEQFF.

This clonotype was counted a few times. The CDR3 is CASSEDPGYEQYF. CDR3 DNA: TGTGCCAGCAGTGAAGATCCAGGGTACGAGCAGTACTTC. The J gene is TRBJ2-7, the V gene TRBV6-1; weak D call: TRBD1 (5 bases). The CDR3 covers 13 residues. Germline V gene sequence: CDR1 MNHNS, CDR2 SASEGT. V lost 1 base and J 4 bases, leaving 8 bases between the germline ends.

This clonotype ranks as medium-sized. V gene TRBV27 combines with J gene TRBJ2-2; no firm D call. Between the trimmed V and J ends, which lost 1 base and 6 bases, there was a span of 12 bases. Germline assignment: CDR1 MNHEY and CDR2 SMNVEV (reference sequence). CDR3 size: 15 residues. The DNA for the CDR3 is TGTGCCAGCAGTTTATTGGTGGGTGTTCCCGGGGAGCTGTTTTTT. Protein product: CASSLLVGVPGELFF.

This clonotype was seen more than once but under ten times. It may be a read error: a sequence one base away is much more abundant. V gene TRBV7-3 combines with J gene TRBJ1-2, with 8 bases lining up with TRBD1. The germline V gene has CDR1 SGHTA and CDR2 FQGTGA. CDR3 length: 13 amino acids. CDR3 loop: CAGSLTGGYGYTF. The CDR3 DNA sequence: TGTGCCGGCAGCCTAACAGGGGGCTATGGCTACACCTTC.

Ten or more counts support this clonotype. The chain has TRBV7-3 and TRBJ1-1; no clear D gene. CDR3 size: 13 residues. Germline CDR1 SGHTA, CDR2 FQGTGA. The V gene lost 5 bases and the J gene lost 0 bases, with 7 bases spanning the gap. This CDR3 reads CASSRLLNTEAFF. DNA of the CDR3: TGTGCCAGCAGCCGTCTGCTGAACACTGAAGCTTTCTTT.